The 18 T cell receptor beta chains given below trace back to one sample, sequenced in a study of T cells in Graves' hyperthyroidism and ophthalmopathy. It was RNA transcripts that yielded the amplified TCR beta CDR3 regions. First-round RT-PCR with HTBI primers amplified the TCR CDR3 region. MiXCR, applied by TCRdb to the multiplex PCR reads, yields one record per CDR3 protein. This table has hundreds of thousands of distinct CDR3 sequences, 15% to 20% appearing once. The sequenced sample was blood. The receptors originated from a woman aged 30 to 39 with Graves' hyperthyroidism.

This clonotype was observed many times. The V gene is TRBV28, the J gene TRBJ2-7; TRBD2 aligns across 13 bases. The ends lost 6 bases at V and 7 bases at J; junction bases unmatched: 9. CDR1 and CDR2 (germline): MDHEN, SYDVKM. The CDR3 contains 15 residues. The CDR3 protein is CASRPGTSGIREQYF. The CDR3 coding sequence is TGTGCCAGCAGACCCGGGACTAGCGGGATTAGGGAGCAGTACTTC.

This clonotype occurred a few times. The CDR3 DNA is TGTGCCAGTACCGCGGGGGGGTCCTACGAGCAGTACTTC. This gives the protein CASTAGGSYEQYF. The chain employs TRBV19 and TRBJ2-7, with 9 nucleotides matching TRBD2. The CDR3 sequence is 13 residues long. The V gene's germline CDR1 is LNHDA and CDR2 SQIVND (reference sequence). V shed 7 bases, J shed 1 base, and the junction held 2 bases outside the gene matches.

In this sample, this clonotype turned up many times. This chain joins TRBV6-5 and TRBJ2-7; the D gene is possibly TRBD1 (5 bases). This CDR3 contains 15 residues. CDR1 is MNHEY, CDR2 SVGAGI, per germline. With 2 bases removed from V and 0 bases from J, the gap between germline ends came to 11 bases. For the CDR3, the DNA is TGTGCCAGCAGTTACGCAGGGCCGAGCTCCTACGAGCAGTACTTC. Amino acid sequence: CASSYAGPSSYEQYF.

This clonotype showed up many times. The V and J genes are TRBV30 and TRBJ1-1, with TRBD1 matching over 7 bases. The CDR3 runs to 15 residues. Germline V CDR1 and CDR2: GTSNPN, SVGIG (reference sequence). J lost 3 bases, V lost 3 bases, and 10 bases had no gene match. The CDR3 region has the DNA TGTGCCTGGAGCTGGTCGCTCCAGGGGGACACTGAAGCTTTCTTT. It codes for CAWSWSLQGDTEAFF.

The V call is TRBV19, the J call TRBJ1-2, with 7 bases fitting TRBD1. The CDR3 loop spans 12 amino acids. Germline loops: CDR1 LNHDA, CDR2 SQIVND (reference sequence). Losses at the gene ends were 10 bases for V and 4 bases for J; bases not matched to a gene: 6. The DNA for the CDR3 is TGTGCCACCCTAGGGGGCACCTATGGCTACACCTTC. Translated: CATLGGTYGYTF.

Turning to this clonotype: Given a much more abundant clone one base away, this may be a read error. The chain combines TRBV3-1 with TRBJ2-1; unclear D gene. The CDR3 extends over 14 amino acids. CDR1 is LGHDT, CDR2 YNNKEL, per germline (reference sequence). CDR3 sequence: CASSQGVGSDEQSF. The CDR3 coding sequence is TGTGCCAGCAGCCAAGGGGTGGGGTCCGATGAGCAGTCCTTC.

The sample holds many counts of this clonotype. The CDR3, as DNA: TGTGCCAGCAGGTTCAAGACAGGAGGAGTCTACGAGCAGTACTTC. Protein product: CASRFKTGGVYEQYF. The chain links TRBV28 to TRBJ2-7; D is perhaps TRBD1 (6 bases). Germline CDR1 MDHEN, CDR2 SYDVKM. The CDR3 has 15 amino acids. V was shortened by 6 bases and J by 3 bases, with 18 bases between the two germline ends.

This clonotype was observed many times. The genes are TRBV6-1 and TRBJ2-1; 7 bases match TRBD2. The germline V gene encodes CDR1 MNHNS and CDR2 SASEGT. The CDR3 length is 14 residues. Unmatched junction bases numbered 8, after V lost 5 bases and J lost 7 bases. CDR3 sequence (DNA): TGTGCCAGCAGTAAAAGAGCGGGAATTAATGAGCAGTTCTTC. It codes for CASSKRAGINEQFF.

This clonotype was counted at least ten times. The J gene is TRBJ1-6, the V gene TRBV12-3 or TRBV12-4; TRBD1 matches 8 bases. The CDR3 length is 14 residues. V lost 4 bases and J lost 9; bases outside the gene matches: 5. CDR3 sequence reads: CASSSTGASSPLHF. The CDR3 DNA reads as TGTGCCAGCAGTTCGACAGGGGCTAGTTCACCCCTCCACTTT.

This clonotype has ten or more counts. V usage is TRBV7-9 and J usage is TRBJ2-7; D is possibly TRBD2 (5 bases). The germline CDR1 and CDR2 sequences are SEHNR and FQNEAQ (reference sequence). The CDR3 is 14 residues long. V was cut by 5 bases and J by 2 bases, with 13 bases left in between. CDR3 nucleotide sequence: TGTGCCAGCAGCCATATAGCGCCTCCCTACGAGCAGTACTTC. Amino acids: CASSHIAPPYEQYF.

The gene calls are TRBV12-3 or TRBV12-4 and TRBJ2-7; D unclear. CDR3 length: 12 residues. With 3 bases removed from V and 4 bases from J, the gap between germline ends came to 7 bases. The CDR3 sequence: CASSFMDYEQYF. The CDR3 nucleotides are TGTGCCAGCAGTTTCATGGATTACGAGCAGTACTTC.

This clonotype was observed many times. CDR3 nucleotides: TGCAGTGCTAGAGGGACGGACAATCAGCCCCAGCATTTT. Its translation is CSARGTDNQPQHF. The genes are TRBV20-1 and TRBJ1-5; D remains ambiguous. Germline assignment: CDR1 DFQATT and CDR2 SNEGSKA (reference sequence). The length of the CDR3 is 13 residues. V was shortened by 1 base and J by 3 bases, with 7 bases between the two germline ends.

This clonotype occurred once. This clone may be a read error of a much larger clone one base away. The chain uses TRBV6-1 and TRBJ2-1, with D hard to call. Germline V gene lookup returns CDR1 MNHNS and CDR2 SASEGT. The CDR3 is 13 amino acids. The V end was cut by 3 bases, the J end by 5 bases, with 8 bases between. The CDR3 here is CASSESANNEQFF. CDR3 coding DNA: TGTGCCAGCAGTGAGTCGGCCAACAATGAGCAGTTCTTC.

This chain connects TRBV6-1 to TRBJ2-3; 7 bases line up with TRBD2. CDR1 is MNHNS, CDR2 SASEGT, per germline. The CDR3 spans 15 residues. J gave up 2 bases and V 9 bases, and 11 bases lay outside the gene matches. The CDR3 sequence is CASRSGRAFTDTQYF. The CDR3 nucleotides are TGTGCCAGTCGGTCTGGGAGGGCTTTCACAGATACGCAGTATTTT.

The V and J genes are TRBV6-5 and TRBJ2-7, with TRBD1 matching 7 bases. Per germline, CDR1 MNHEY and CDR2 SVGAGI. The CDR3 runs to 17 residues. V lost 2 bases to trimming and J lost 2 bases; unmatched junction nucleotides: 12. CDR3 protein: CASSYLAASTGAYEQYF. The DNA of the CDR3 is TGTGCCAGCAGTTACCTCGCCGCTTCCACAGGGGCCTACGAGCAGTACTTC.

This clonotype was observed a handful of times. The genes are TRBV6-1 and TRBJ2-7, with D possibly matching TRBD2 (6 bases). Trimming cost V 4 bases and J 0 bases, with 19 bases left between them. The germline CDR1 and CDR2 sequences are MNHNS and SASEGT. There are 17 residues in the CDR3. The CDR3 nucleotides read TGTGCCAGCAGTGGTGAGGCAGGGAGGCCCAGCTCCTACGAGCAGTACTTC. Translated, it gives CASSGEAGRPSSYEQYF.

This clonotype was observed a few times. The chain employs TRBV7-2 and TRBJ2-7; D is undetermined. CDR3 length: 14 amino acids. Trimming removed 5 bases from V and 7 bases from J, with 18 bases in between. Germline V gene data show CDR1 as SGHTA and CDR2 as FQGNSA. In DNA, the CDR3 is TGTGCCAGCAGCCCAAGTCTGAATTATGGTGAGCAGTACTTC. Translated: CASSPSLNYGEQYF.

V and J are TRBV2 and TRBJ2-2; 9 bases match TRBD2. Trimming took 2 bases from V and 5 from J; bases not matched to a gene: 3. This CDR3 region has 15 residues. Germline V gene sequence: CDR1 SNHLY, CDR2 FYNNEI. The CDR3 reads CASSELTSGTGELFF. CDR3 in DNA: TGTGCCAGCAGTGAACTGACTAGCGGAACCGGGGAGCTGTTTTTT.